This TCR beta chain was sequenced in a study of OX40 agonist ivuxolimab in advanced cancers. Assay: immunoSEQ multiplex PCR; the TCRdb copy retains only in-frame clones and omits some. The table lists over 55,000 clones, approximately 82% of them singletons. V gave up 5 bases and J gave up 0 bases, with 12 bases separating them. CDR3 size: 15 residues. CDR1 and CDR2 from the germline V gene are MNHEY and SMNVEV (reference sequence). The material sequenced was CD4+ or CD8+ T cells sorted from blood, taken in a trial of the OX40 agonist ivuxolimab. The receptor was isolated from an adult with an advanced solid tumor such as melanoma, head and neck, liver or kidney cancer. The V gene is TRBV27, the J gene TRBJ2-3; D is tentatively TRBD1 or TRBD2 (5 bases each). The CDR3 here is CASSTGTTSTDTQYF. DNA of the CDR3: TGTGCCAGCAGTACTGGGACCACTAGCACAGATACGCAGTATTTT.